These 18 T cell receptor beta chains came from one sample sequenced in a study of Graves' ophthalmopathy and Graves' hyperthyroidism. Amplified TCR beta CDR3 regions were obtained using RNA transcripts as template. The first round was an RT-PCR with HTBI primers, and the second round was a multiplex PCR. TCRdb reprocessed the multiplex PCR reads via MiXCR and lists one record per CDR3 protein. The sample shows 200,000 to 250,000 distinct CDR3 sequences, 29% of them seen only once. Sequenced material: peripheral blood. The origin of the receptors is a man between 50 and 59 years old with Graves' ophthalmopathy.

The chain uses TRBV2 and TRBJ2-7; possibly TRBD1 for D (6 bases). CDR3 size: 15 residues. Trimming took 8 bases from V and 3 from J, leaving 20 bases between them. Germline CDR1 is SNHLY and CDR2 is FYNNEI. CDR3 bases: TGTGCCAGCCACACGGGGCCAGGGGTGGTCTACGAGCAGTACTTC. Translated: CASHTGPGVVYEQYF.

Details on this clonotype: Likely a read error: the CDR3 ends without its conserved phenylalanine or tryptophan. The V and J genes are TRBV12-3 or TRBV12-4 and TRBJ2-7, with D possibly matching TRBD1 (5 bases). The length of the CDR3 is 12 residues. V lost 5 bases and J 3 bases, leaving 8 bases between the germline ends. The CDR3 region is CASSLQGYEQYL. The CDR3 DNA reads as TGTGCCAGCAGTCTCCAGGGCTACGAGCAGTACCTC.

At least ten counts were recorded for this clonotype. This sequence joins TRBV6-4 and TRBJ2-7, with TRBD1 identical over 12 bases. The ends lost 6 bases at V and 5 bases at J; junction bases unmatched: 5. The germline gives CDR1 MRHNA, CDR2 SNTAGT. The CDR3 has 14 residues. The CDR3, as DNA: TGTGCCAGCAGCCCCGGGACAGGGGGCCACGAGCAGTACTTC. Translation: CASSPGTGGHEQYF.

This clonotype has a count of ten or more. The chain carries TRBV6-5 and TRBJ2-5; tentatively, D is TRBD2 (6 bases). CDR1 and CDR2 from the germline V gene are MNHEY and SVGAGI. Trimming took off 8 bases at V and 3 bases at J, with 28 bases between the two ends. This CDR3 has 18 amino acids. For the CDR3, the DNA is TGTGCCAGCCCGTCCGTGGGGGGACGACTGGCGGTGGAAGAGACCCAGTACTTC. Translation: CASPSVGGRLAVEETQYF.

The V gene is TRBV7-2, the J gene TRBJ2-5, with a possible D match to TRBD1 (5 bases). Trimming took off 3 bases at V and 4 bases at J, with 12 bases between the two ends. Germline CDR1 and CDR2: SGHTA and FQGNSA. The length of the CDR3 is 14 residues. In nucleotides, the CDR3 is TGTGCCAGCAGCTTGTCCAGGGCTACAGAGACCCAGTACTTC. This codes for CASSLSRATETQYF.

The chain recombines TRBV6-2 or TRBV6-3 with TRBJ1-5; D unresolved. The CDR3 extends over 15 amino acids. The V gene lost 0 bases and the J gene lost 0 bases, with 6 bases spanning the gap. Germline V gene lookup returns CDR1 MNHEY and CDR2 SVGEGT. In DNA, the CDR3 is TGTGCCAGCAGTTACTCTCAGGCTAGCAATCAGCCCCAGCATTTT. This sequence encodes CASSYSQASNQPQHF.

This clonotype was seen repeatedly, ten times or more. This CDR3 reads CASSQDRRSYGYTF. The CDR3 DNA reads as TGCGCCAGCAGCCAAGATCGTAGGTCCTACGGCTACACCTTC. The rearrangement uses TRBV4-3 and TRBJ1-2; no firm D call. Trimming stripped 0 bases from V and 8 bases from J, with 13 bases between. Germline V gives CDR1 LGHNA, CDR2 YSLEER. There are 14 residues in the CDR3.

The V gene is TRBV15, the J gene TRBJ1-2; 9 bases are a match to TRBD1. The CDR3 length is 14 residues. Looked up from germline, CDR1 is LNHNV and CDR2 is YYDKDF (reference sequence). Losses at the gene ends were 6 bases for V and 3 bases for J; bases not matched to a gene: 5. CDR3 coding DNA: TGTGCCACCAGTCCTGGGGACAGGGACTATGGCTACACCTTC. Translated, it gives CATSPGDRDYGYTF. Using reference TRBV15 and TRBJ1-2 for the parts outside the CDR3, the full variable domain is DAMVIQNPRYQVTQFGKPVTLSCSQTLNHNVMYWYQQKSSQAPKLLFHYYDKDFNNEADTPDNFQSRRPNTSFCFLDIRSPGLGDTAMYLCATSPGDRDYGYTFGSGTRLTVV.

The sample holds many counts of this clonotype. The chain couples TRBV27 to TRBJ2-7; TRBD2 agrees at 9 bases. This CDR3 has 16 amino acids. Germline V gene lookup returns CDR1 MNHEY and CDR2 SMNVEV (reference sequence). V was clipped by 5 bases and J by 3 bases; unmatched bases: 11. Here the CDR3 DNA reads TGTGCCAGCAGTGCCATAGCGGGAGAGTATTACTACGAGCAGTACTTC. It specifies CASSAIAGEYYYEQYF.

This clonotype has a count of ten or more. The gene calls are TRBV28 and TRBJ2-7; D is unclear. The CDR3 has 12 amino acids. Germline V gene data show CDR1 as MDHEN and CDR2 as SYDVKM. The V end was cut by 9 bases, the J end by 5 bases, with 14 bases between. CDR3 amino acids: CASLDSAHEQYF. CDR3 nucleotides: TGTGCCAGTCTCGACTCCGCCCACGAGCAGTACTTC.

About this clonotype itself: Sequence at one end of the junction differs from germline and may be a read error. This chain links TRBV28 with TRBJ2-7; 7 positions match TRBD1. This CDR3 is built from 15 residues. The V gene's germline CDR1 is MDHEN and CDR2 SYDVKM. The CDR3 region has the DNA TGCGCCAGCAGCCAAGATGCAGACAGGGCCTACGAGCAGTACTTC. This gives the protein CASSQDADRAYEQYF.

This clonotype was seen ten or more times. This chain joins TRBV28 and TRBJ2-7; D perhaps matches TRBD1 (5 bases). Trimming stripped 5 bases from V and 4 bases from J, with 18 bases between. The CDR3 contains 15 residues. Looked up from germline, CDR1 is MDHEN and CDR2 is SYDVKM. The CDR3 DNA follows: TGTGCCAGCAGTGGGTCAGGGTGGGGCTCTTACGAGCAGTACTTC. Its protein product is CASSGSGWGSYEQYF.

V usage is TRBV7-2 and J usage is TRBJ2-2, with 9 positions matching TRBD2. Germline lookup yields CDR1 SGHTA and CDR2 FQGNSA. Trimming removed 6 bases from V and 5 bases from J; junction bases left unmatched: 10. This CDR3 comprises 16 residues. CDR3 protein: CASRASLAGDTGELFF. CDR3 coding DNA: TGTGCCAGCAGAGCCTCCTTAGCGGGAGATACCGGGGAGCTGTTTTTT.

This clonotype has ten or more counts. This chain connects TRBV2 to TRBJ2-7; a weak D match, TRBD2 (7 bases). In germline, CDR1 is SNHLY, CDR2 FYNNEI. V shed 5 bases and J shed 4 bases, with 18 bases lying between them. The CDR3 is 15 amino acids. CDR3 nucleotides: TGTGCCAGCAGTCCTAGGGGGGGACTCCTATACGAGCAGTACTTC. Translation gives CASSPRGGLLYEQYF. The variable domain in full, with the rest retrieved from reference TRBV2 and TRBJ2-7, is EPEVTQTPSHQVTQMGQEVILRCVPISNHLYFYWYRQILGQKVEFLVSFYNNEISEKSEIFDDQFSVERPDGSNFTLKIRSTKLEDSAMYFCASSPRGGLLYEQYFGPGTRLTVT.

V usage is TRBV12-3 or TRBV12-4 and J usage is TRBJ1-5; no clear D gene. The CDR3 has 13 residues. Trimming removed 6 bases at V and 2 bases at J, with 8 bases between. The CDR3 bases are TGTGCCAGCAGAGAGACGGGCAATCAGCCCCAGCATTTT. Protein: CASRETGNQPQHF.

Ten or more counts support this clonotype. The CDR3 sequence: CASTTGGGTEAFF. DNA of the CDR3: TGTGCCAGCACTACAGGGGGTGGCACTGAAGCTTTCTTT. This chain uses TRBV11-3 with TRBJ1-1, with TRBD1 matching over 8 bases. CDR1 is SGHNT and CDR2 is YENEEA in the germline V gene. The CDR3 contains 13 residues. The ends lost 7 bases at V and 4 bases at J; junction bases unmatched: 5. The full variable domain, rest sourced from reference TRBV11-3 and TRBJ1-1, is EAGVVQSPRYKIIEKKQPVAFWCNPISGHNTLYWYLQNLGQGPELLIRYENEEAVDDSQLPKDRFSAERLKGVDSTLKIQPAELGDSAVYLCASTTGGGTEAFFGQGTRLTVV.

The sample holds many counts of this clonotype. V is TRBV30 and J is TRBJ2-7; D may be TRBD2 (6 bases). The CDR3 length is 14 residues. Per germline, CDR1 GTSNPN and CDR2 SVGIG (reference sequence). V lost 5 bases and J 0 bases, leaving 14 bases between the germline ends. The CDR3 sequence: CAWDGSGSSYEQYF. DNA for the CDR3: TGTGCCTGGGACGGGAGCGGCAGCTCCTACGAGCAGTACTTC.

This clonotype was found many times. The gene calls are TRBV27 and TRBJ2-7; TRBD2 might be the D (5 bases). This CDR3 contains 16 residues. In germline, CDR1 is MNHEY, CDR2 SMNVEV (reference sequence). V lost 1 base to trimming and J lost 4 bases, with 17 bases between them. The CDR3 bases are TGTGCCAGCAGTTTATATGGGGTCCCGGGAATATACGAGCAGTACTTC. Translated, it gives CASSLYGVPGIYEQYF.